The clone carrying this T cell receptor beta chain was counted a few times. Its antigen is still unknown. The data derive from a study of radiotherapy plus CTLA-4 blockade in lung cancer. Overall study context: Patients showed objective responses in approximately 17% of cases and disease control in roughly 31%.

TCRdb's copy holds only in-frame clones and misses some; the assay was immunoSEQ multiplex PCR. The sample has about 98,000 clones; 75% to 90% are singletons. Those patients who had chemo-refractory metastatic non-small-cell lung cancer were given focal radiation along with CTLA-4 blockade through ipilimumab. V shed 1 base, J shed 4 bases, and the junction held 9 bases outside the gene matches. This CDR3 contains 17 residues. Germline V gene data show CDR1 as KGHSH and CDR2 as LQKENI. Study-level results: Interferon-beta, together with early blood T cell clone dynamics, reportedly best predicted response. TCR clones originating in tumors grew in number in blood after radiotherapy plus ipilimumab.

The chain has TRBV18 and TRBJ2-1; TRBD1 matches 8 bases. This clonotype originated in a human donor with non-small cell lung cancer who had a partial response to radiotherapy plus ipilimumab. This specimen consisted of peripheral blood, obtained from a patient treated with radiotherapy plus ipilimumab. Here the CDR3 DNA reads TGTGCCAGCTCACCACTGTTGGCAGGGGGCCCATACAATGAGCAGTTCTTC. Encoded protein: CASSPLLAGGPYNEQFF.